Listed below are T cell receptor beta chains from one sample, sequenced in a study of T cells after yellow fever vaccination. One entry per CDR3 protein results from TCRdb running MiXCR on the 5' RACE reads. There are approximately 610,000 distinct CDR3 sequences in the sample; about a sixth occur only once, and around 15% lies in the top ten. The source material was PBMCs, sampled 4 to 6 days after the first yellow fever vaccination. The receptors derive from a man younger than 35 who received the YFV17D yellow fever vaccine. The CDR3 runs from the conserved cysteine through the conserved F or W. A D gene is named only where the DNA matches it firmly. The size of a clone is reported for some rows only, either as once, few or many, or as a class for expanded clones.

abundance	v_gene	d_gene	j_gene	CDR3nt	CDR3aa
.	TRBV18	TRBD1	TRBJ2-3	TGTGCCAGCTCACCACCGGAAAGGGTATTATCCAGGACAGGCAGCGCAGATACGCAGTATTTT	CASSPPERVLSRTGSADTQYF
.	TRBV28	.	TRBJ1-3	TGTGCCAGCGCCTTTCCGAGTACGGGAAACACCATATATTTT	CASAFPSTGNTIYF
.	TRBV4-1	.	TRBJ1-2	TGCGCCAGCAGCCAAGATCCGGTGGCCGAGGAGGGTGGGGCGGGGTACAACTATGGCTACACCTTC	CASSQDPVAEEGGAGYNYGYTF
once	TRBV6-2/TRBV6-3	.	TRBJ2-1	TGTGCCAGCACAGTCCACTCCTACAATGAGCAGTTCTTC	CASTVHSYNEQFF
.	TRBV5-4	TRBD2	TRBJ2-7	TGTGCCAGCAGCTCCGGGGGGGGCGAGTACTTC	CASSSGGGEYF
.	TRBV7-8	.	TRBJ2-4	TGTGCCAGCAAACCAGGGGGGAATAAAAACATTCAGTACTTC	CASKPGGNKNIQYF
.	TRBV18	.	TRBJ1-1	TGTGCCAGCTCACTCTCGACCGGATCGAACACTGAAGCTTTCTTT	CASSLSTGSNTEAFF
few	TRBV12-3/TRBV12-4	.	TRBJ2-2	TGTGCCAGCAGTTTAGGGATTTACACCGGGGAGCTGTTTTTT	CASSLGIYTGELFF
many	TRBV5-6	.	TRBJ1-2	TGTGCCAGCAGCTCCGGACCCTATGGCTACACCTTC	CASSSGPYGYTF
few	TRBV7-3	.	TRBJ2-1	TGTGCCAGCAGCTTAACGGGGCGCTTCTACAATGAGCAGTTCTTC	CASSLTGRFYNEQFF
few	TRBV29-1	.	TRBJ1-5	TGCAGCGTTGTGTCGGGGGGCACAGGGCCCCAGCATTTT	CSVVSGGTGPQHF